This T cell receptor (beta chain) was obtained from a study of blood T cell repertoires in COVID-19. Overall study context: Nucleic acid was either cDNA or gDNA, and it came from T cells, B-cell-depleted T cells, or PBMCs.

Profiled with immunoSEQ multiplex PCR; TCRdb holds only in-frame clones, not every one. The repertoire includes 250,000 to 350,000 clones, about 88% of them detected once, and under 15% sits in the top ten. The specimen sequenced was peripheral blood. The sequence derives from a woman aged 55-75 years with acute or convalescent COVID-19.

This CDR3 reads CSVASTSGGYSYNEQFF. CDR3 in DNA: TGCAGCGTTGCGTCCACTAGCGGGGGGTATTCCTACAATGAGCAGTTCTTC. V and J are TRBV29-1 and TRBJ2-1; the match to TRBD2 covers 12 bases. J gave up 1 base and V 4 bases, and 8 bases lay outside the gene matches. Germline CDR1 reads SQVTM; CDR2 reads ANQGSEA. This CDR3 has 17 amino acids.